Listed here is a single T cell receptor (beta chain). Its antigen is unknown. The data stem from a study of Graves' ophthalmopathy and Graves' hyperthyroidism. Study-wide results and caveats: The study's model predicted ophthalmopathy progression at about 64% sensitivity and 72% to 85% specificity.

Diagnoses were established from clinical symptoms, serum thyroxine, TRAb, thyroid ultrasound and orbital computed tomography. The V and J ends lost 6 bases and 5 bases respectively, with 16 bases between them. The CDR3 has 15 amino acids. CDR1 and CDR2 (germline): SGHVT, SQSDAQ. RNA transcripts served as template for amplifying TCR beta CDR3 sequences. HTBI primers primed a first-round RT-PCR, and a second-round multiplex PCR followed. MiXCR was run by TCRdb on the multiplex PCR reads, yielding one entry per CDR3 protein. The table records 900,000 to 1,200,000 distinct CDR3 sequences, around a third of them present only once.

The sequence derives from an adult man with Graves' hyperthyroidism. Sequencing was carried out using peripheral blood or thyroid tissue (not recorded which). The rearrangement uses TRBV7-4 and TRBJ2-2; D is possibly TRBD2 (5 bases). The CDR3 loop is CASSLWRTQTGELFF. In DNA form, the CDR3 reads TGTGCCAGCAGTTTGTGGAGGACCCAAACCGGGGAGCTGTTTTTT.